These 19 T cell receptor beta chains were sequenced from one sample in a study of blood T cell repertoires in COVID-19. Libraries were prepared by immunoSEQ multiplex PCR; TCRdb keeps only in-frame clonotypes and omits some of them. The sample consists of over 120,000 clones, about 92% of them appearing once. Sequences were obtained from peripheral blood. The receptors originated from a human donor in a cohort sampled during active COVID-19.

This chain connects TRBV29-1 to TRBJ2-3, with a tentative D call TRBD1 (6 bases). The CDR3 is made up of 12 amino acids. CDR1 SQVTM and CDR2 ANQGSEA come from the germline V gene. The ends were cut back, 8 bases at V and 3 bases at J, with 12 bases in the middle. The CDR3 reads CSFNRVTDTQYF. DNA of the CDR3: TGCAGCTTTAACAGGGTGACAGATACGCAGTATTTT.

CDR3 sequence: CAWDMKGVEYGYTF. CDR3 nucleotide sequence: TGTGCCTGGGATATGAAAGGGGTGGAATATGGCTACACCTTC. The V and J genes are TRBV30 and TRBJ1-2; D may be TRBD1 (5 bases). Trimming removed 5 bases from V and 5 bases from J, with 18 bases in between. This CDR3 comprises 14 residues. The V gene's germline CDR1 is GTSNPN and CDR2 SVGIG (reference sequence).

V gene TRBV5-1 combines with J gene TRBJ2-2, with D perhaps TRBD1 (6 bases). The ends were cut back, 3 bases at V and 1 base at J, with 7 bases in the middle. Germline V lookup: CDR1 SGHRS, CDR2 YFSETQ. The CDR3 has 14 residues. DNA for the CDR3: TGCGCCAGCAGCTCGACAGGGAACACCGGGGAGCTGTTTTTT. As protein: CASSSTGNTGELFF.

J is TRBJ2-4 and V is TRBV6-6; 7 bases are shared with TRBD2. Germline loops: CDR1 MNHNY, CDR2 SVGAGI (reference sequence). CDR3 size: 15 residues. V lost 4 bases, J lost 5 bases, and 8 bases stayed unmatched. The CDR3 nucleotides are TGTGCCAGCAGTTCTGAGCGGGGCCGACAAAACATTCAGTACTTC. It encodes CASSSERGRQNIQYF.

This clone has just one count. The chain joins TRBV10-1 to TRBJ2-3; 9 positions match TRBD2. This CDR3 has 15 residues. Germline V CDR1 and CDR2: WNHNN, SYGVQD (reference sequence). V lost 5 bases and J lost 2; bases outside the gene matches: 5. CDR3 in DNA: TGCGCCAGCAGTTCCTCTAGCGGGGTCACAGATACGCAGTATTTT. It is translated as CASSSSSGVTDTQYF.

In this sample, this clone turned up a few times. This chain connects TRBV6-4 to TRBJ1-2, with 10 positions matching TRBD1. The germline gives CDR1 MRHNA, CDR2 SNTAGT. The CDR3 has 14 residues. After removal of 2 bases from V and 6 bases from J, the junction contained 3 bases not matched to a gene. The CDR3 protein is CASSDGGTGDGYTF. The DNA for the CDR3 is TGTGCCAGCAGTGACGGGGGGACAGGGGATGGCTACACCTTC.

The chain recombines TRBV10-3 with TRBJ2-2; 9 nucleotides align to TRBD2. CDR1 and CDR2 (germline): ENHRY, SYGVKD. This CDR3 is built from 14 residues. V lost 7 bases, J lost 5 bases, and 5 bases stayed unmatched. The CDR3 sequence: CAIKPGLATGELFF. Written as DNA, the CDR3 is TGTGCCATCAAACCGGGACTAGCTACCGGGGAGCTGTTTTTT.

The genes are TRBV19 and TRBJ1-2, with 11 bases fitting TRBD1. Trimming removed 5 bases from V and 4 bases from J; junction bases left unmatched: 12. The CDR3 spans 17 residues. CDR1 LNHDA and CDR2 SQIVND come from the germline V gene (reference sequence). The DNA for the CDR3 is TGTGCCAGTAGTTCGATACGGACAGGGGGCGGTCTCTATGGCTACACCTTC. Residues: CASSSIRTGGGLYGYTF. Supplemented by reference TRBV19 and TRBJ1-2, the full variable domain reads DGGITQSPKYLFRKEGQNVTLSCEQNLNHDAMYWYRQDPGQGLRLIYYSQIVNDFQKGDIAEGYSVSREKKESFPLTVTSAQKNPTAFYLCASSSIRTGGGLYGYTFGSGTRLTVV.

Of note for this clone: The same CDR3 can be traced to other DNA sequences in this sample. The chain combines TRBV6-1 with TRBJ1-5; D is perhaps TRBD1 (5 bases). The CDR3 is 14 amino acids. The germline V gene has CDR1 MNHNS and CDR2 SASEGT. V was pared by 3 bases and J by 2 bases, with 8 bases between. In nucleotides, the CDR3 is TGTGCCAGCAGTGAGGGGGGGGGCAATCAGCCCCAGCATTTT. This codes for CASSEGGGNQPQHF.

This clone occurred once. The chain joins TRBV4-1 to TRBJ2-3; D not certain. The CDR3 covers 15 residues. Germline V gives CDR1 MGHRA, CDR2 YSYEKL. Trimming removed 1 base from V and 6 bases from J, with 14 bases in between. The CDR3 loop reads CASSQVALLTDTQYF. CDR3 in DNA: TGCGCCAGCAGCCAAGTAGCTCTTTTGACCGATACGCAGTATTTT.

CDR3 loop: CASGSGTSGGRETQYF. The CDR3 DNA sequence: TGTGCTAGTGGTTCCGGGACTAGCGGGGGGAGGGAGACCCAGTACTTC. The chain couples TRBV12-5 to TRBJ2-5; 15 bases fit TRBD2. The CDR3 covers 16 residues. After removal of 4 bases from V and 5 bases from J, the junction contained 5 bases not matched to a gene. Germline assignment: CDR1 LGHNT and CDR2 FRNRAP.

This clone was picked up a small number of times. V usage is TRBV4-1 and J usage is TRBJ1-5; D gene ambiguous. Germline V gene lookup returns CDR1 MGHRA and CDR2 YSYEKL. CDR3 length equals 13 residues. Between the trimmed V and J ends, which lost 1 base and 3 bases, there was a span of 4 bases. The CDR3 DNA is TGCGCCAGCAGCCAAGCACTCAATCAGCCCCAGCATTTT. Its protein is CASSQALNQPQHF.

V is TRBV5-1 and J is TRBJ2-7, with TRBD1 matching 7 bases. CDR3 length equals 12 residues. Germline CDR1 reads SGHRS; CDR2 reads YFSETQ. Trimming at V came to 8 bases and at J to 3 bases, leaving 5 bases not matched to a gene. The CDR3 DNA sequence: TGCGCCAGTAGCACAGGGGACTACGAGCAGTACTTC. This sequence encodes CASSTGDYEQYF.

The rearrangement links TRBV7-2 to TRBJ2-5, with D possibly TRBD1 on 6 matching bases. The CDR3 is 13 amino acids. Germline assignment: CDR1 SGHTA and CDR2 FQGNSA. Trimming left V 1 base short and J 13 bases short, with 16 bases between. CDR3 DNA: TGTGCCAGCAGCTTAGGTATTGGACAGATACCGTACTTC. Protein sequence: CASSLGIGQIPYF.

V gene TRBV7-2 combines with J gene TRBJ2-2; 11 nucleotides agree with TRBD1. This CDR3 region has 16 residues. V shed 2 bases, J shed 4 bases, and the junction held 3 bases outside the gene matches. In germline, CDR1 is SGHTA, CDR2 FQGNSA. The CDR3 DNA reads TGTGCCAGCAGCTTATTCGGGACAGGGGGCACCGGGGAGCTGTTTTTT. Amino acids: CASSLFGTGGTGELFF.

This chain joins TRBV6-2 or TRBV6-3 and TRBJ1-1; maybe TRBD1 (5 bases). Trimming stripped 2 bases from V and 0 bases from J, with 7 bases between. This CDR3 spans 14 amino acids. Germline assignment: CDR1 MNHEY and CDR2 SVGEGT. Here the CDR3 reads CASSYPGVNTEAFF. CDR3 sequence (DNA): TGTGCCAGCAGTTACCCGGGGGTGAACACTGAAGCTTTCTTT.

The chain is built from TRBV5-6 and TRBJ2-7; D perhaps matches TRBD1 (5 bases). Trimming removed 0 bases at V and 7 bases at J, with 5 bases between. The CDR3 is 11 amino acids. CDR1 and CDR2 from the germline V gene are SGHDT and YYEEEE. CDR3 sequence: CASSLEGEQYF. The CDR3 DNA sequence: TGTGCCAGCAGCTTGGAGGGGGAGCAGTACTTC.

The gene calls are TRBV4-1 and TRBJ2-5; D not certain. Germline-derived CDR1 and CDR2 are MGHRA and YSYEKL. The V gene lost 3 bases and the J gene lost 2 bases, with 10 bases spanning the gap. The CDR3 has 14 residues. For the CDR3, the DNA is TGCGCCAGCAGCCACGGCCAGGCGCAAGAGACCCAGTACTTC. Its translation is CASSHGQAQETQYF.

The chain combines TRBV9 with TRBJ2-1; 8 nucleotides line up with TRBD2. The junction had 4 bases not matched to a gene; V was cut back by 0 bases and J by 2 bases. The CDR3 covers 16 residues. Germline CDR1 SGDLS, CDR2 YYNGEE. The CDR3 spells CASSVGAGDAYNEQFF. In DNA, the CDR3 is TGTGCCAGCAGCGTAGGAGCGGGGGACGCCTACAATGAGCAGTTCTTC.